This T cell receptor (beta chain) was profiled in a study of blood T cell repertoires in COVID-19 (dated by TCRdb to the early 2020s). Background for the entire study: Collaborator samples came from the United States, Italy and Spain and covered acute and convalescent phases of COVID-19. The prospective study material was composed of cDNA or gDNA derived from T cells, B-cell-depleted T cells, or PBMCs. Where available, HLA class I and class II types were taken from metadata supplied by the sample provider and were not determined by assay-based typing. The repertoires were released in a freely available public database intended as a resource for research on the immune response to SARS-CoV-2. Samples were obtained from the ongoing ImmuneRACE study (first 160 participants) and from some 1,300 subjects provided by 6 global collaborators. Subjects who had been exposed to COVID-19, were actively infected with it, or had recovered from it provided the deeply sampled blood TCRbeta repertoires that made up the dataset. Sample metadata almost always included a de-identified subject ID, COVID-19 status, age in years and sex. Summary of the overall study and its limitations: How much clinical and demographic metadata was included differed by source and by participant, and the metadata was provided uncurated.

Participants in the prospective study were aged about 18 to 95 years, lived in some 24 United States geographic areas, and enrolled through a virtual design. In the prospective study, cohorts were assigned on the basis of participant-reported clinical history obtained from a screening survey and a study questionnaire. For ImmuneRACE Cohort 3, a participant was defined as recovered based on two consecutive negative NP/OP PCR tests, clearance by a healthcare professional, or resolution of symptoms. Mobile phlebotomists in the prospective study collected whole blood, serum and a nasopharyngeal or oropharyngeal swab from every participant. Additional blood draws and questionnaires over an approximately 2-month period could optionally be provided by prospective study participants. Before DNA extraction, blood samples from the prospective study were shipped at room temperature or frozen. The CDR3 starts with the cysteine, ends with the phenylalanine, and has 15 residues. The CDR3 DNA has 45 bases and is translated from base 1. For this chain, trimming is 5 bases at the V end and 6 bases at the J end, and the number of junction bases without a gene match is 7. The germline V gene (reference sequence) yields WNHNN for CDR1 and SYGVQD for CDR2.

Concerning this clone itself: It has no known antigen specificity. No quality values exist for individual bases; no much larger clone is one base distant.

The immunoSEQ Assay, a bias-controlled multiplex PCR, was used to amplify TCRbeta CDR3 regions from genomic DNA. As for the original processing: The number of nucleated cells in each sample was estimated from the amplification of reference gene primers within the assay. To quantify the absolute abundance of each unique TCRbeta CDR3 rearrangement, sequence reads were collapsed and filtered. For each sample, productive Simpson clonality was calculated by taking the square root of Simpson's diversity index across productive rearrangements. Drawn from immuneACCESS, this table holds only the in-frame rearrangements with V and J called that TCRdb kept. Clones are partly lost; checked studies trace under half to an unresolved V gene and leave the rest unexplained. The V and J calls and clone size are taken from that table; D and trimming were inferred from the DNA. The sample includes 200,000 to 250,000 clones, with more than 75% observed a single time. The top ten constitute roughly 1.7% of the sample.

This TCR was sampled from a woman aged 45-60 years who had recovered from COVID-19. Sequenced material: PBMCs or T cells enriched from blood (not recorded which). The chain joins TRBV10-1 to TRBJ2-1, with 10 bases matching TRBD1. The CDR3: CASSSGTGDSNEQFF. The bases are TGCGCCAGCAGTTCCGGGACAGGGGACTCCAATGAGCAGTTCTTC.